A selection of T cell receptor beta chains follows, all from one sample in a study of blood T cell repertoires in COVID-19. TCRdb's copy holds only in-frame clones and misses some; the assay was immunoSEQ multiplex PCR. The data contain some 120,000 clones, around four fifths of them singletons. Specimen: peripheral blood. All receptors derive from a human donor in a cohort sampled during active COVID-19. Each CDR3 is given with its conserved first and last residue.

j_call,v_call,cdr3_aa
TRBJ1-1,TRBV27,CASTNSLGKPEAFF
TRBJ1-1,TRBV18,CASSPRAGQGSEAFF
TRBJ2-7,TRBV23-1,CASSQRRPHEQYF
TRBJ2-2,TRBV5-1,CASSRAGDRNTGELFF
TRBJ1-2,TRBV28,CASSSWDSDGYTF
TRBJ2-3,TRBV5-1,CASSAAGQGITDTQYF
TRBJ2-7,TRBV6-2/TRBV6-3,CASSYVSGGLAVEQYF
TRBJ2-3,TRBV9,CASSPRDFASTDTQYF
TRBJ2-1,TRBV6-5,CASSYSGGDYNEQFF
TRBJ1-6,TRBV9,CASSVADRDNSPLHF